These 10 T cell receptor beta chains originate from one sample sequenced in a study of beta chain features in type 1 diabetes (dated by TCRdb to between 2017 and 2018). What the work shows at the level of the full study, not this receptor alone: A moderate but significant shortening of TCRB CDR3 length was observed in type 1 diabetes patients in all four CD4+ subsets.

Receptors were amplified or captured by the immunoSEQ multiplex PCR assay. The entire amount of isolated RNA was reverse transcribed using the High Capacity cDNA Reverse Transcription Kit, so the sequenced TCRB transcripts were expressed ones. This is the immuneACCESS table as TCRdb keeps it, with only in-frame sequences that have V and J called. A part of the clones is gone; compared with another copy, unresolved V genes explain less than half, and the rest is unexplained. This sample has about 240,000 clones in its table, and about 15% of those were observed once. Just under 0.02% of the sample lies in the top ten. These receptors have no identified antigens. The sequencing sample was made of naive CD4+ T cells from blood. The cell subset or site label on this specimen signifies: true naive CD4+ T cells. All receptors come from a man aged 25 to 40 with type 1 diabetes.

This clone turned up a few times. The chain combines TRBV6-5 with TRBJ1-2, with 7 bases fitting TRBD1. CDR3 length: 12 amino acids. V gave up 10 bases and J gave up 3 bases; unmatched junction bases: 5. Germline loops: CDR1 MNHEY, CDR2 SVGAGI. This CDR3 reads CATTGADYGYTF. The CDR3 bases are TGTGCCACAACAGGGGCGGACTATGGCTACACCTTC.

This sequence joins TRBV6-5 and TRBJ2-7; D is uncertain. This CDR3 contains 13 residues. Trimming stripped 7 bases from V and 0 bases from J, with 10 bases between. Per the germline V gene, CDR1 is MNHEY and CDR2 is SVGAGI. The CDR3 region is CASNGRYSYEQYF. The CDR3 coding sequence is TGTGCCAGCAATGGCCGATACTCCTACGAGCAGTACTTC.

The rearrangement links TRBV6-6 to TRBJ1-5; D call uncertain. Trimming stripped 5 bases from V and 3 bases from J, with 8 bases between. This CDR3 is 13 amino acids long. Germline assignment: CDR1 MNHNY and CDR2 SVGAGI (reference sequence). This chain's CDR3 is CASSPQNNQPQHF. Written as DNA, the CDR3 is TGTGCCAGCAGTCCACAGAACAATCAGCCCCAGCATTTT.

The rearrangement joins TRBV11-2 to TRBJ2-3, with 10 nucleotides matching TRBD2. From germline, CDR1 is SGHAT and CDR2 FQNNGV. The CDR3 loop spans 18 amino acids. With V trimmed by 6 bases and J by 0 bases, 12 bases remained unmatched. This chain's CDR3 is CASRALAGSRRSTDTQYF. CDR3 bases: TGTGCCAGCAGGGCACTAGCGGGGAGCCGACGCAGCACAGATACGCAGTATTTT.

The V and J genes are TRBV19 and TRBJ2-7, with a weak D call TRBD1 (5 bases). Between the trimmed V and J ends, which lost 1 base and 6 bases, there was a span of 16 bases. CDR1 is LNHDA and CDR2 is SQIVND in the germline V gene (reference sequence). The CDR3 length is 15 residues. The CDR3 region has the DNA TGTGCCAGTAGTATAGGTGGACAACTCCTCTCCGAGCAGTACTTC. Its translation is CASSIGGQLLSEQYF.

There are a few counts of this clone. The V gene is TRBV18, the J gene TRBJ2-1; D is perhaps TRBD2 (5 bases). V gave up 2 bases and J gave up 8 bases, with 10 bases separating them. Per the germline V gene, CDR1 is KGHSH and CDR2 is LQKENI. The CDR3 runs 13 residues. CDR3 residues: CASSPGEFDEQFF. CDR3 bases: TGTGCCAGCTCACCAGGGGAGTTCGATGAGCAGTTCTTC. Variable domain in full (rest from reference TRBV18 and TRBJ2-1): NAGVMQNPRHLVRRRGQEARLRCSPMKGHSHVYWYRQLPEEGLKFMVYLQKENIIDESGMPKERFSAEFPKEGPSILRIQQVVRGDSAAYFCASSPGEFDEQFFGPGTRLTVL.

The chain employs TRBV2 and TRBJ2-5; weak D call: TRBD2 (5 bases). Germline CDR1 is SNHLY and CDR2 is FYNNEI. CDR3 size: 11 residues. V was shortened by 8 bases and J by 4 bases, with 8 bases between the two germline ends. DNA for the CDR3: TGTGCCAGCCGGGATGTAGAGACCCAGTACTTC. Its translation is CASRDVETQYF. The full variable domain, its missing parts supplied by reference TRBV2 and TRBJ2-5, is EPEVTQTPSHQVTQMGQEVILRCVPISNHLYFYWYRQILGQKVEFLVSFYNNEISEKSEIFDDQFSVERPDGSNFTLKIRSTKLEDSAMYFCASRDVETQYFGPGTRLLVL.

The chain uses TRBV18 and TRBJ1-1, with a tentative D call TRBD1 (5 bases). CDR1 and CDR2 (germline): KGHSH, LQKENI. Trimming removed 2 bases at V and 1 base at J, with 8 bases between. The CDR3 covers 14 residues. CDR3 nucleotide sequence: TGTGCCAGCTCACCATCGGGGGGGAACACTGAAGCTTTCTTT. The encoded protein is CASSPSGGNTEAFF.

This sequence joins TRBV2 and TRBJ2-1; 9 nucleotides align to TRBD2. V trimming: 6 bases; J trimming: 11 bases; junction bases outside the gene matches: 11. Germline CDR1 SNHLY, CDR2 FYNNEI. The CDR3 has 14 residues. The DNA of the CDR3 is TGTGCCAGCAGGCCGACTAGCGGACTAATGAAGCAGTTCTTC. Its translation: CASRPTSGLMKQFF.

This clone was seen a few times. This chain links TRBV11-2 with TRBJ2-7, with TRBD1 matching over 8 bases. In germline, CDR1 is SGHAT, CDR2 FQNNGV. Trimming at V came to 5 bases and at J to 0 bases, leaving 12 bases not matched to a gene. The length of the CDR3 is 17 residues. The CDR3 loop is CASSPGQGKRSSYEQYF. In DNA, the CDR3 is TGTGCCAGCAGCCCCGGACAGGGTAAAAGGAGCTCCTACGAGCAGTACTTC.